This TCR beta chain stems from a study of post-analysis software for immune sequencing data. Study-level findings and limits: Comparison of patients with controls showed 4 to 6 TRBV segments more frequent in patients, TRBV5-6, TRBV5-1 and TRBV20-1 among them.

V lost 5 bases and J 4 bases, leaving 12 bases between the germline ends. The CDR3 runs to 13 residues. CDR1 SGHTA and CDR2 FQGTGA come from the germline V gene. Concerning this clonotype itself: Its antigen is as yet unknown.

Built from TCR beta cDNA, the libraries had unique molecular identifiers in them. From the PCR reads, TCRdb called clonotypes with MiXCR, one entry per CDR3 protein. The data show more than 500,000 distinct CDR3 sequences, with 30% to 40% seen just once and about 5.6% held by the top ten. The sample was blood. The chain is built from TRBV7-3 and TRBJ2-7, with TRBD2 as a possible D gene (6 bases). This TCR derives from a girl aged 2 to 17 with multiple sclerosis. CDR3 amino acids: CASSTSAGYEQYF. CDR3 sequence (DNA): TGTGCCAGCAGCACCTCCGCGGGGTACGAGCAGTACTTC.